The 25 T cell receptor beta chains below come from one sample, sequenced in a study of cytomegalovirus exposure and HLA in healthy donors. Profiled with immunoSEQ multiplex PCR; TCRdb holds only in-frame clones, not every one. The profile shows some 67,000 clones, around 93% of them singletons. The material sequenced was PBMCs. These receptor sequences come from a woman aged 18-29 years in good health and CMV-seronegative.

This chain links TRBV19 with TRBJ1-3; D is unclear. Germline loops: CDR1 LNHDA, CDR2 SQIVND (reference sequence). Trimming removed 1 base from V and 2 bases from J, with 9 bases in between. The CDR3 extends over 15 amino acids. The CDR3: CASSIGWGAGNTIYF. Written as DNA, the CDR3 is TGTGCCAGTAGTATAGGATGGGGAGCTGGAAACACCATATATTTT. Combining the CDR3 with reference TRBV19 and TRBJ1-3 gives the whole variable domain DGGITQSPKYLFRKEGQNVTLSCEQNLNHDAMYWYRQDPGQGLRLIYYSQIVNDFQKGDIAEGYSVSREKKESFPLTVTSAQKNPTAFYLCASSIGWGAGNTIYFGEGSWLTVV.

This rearrangement joins TRBV5-4 to TRBJ1-2; 8 bases map to TRBD1. Germline V gives CDR1 SGHNT, CDR2 YYREEE (reference sequence). The trim removed 4 bases at V and 4 bases at J, leaving 9 bases unmatched. CDR3 length equals 15 residues. CDR3 amino acids: CASSQGQGILYGYTF. The CDR3 DNA reads TGTGCCAGCAGCCAAGGACAGGGTATACTCTATGGCTACACCTTC.

This rearrangement joins TRBV27 to TRBJ2-5; TRBD1 aligns across 11 bases. V lost 5 bases to trimming and J lost 3 bases; unmatched junction nucleotides: 5. The CDR3 is 15 amino acids. Germline assignment: CDR1 MNHEY and CDR2 SMNVEV (reference sequence). The CDR3 region has the DNA TGTGCCAGCAGTCGAGGACAGGGGGCTAAAGAGACCCAGTACTTC. Its translation: CASSRGQGAKETQYF.

The V call is TRBV4-3, the J call TRBJ2-3; 12 positions match TRBD2. The germline gives CDR1 LGHNA, CDR2 YSLEER. V was clipped by 1 base and J by 2 bases; unmatched bases: 4. The CDR3 spans 17 residues. This CDR3 reads CASSQGTSGTSTDTQYF. The CDR3 DNA follows: TGCGCCAGCAGCCAAGGGACTAGCGGGACTTCCACAGATACGCAGTATTTT.

The chain carries TRBV30 and TRBJ2-3, with 12 nucleotides matching TRBD2. The CDR3 is 16 residues long. Trimming removed 3 bases from V and 2 bases from J; junction bases left unmatched: 6. Germline V gene sequence: CDR1 GTSNPN, CDR2 SVGIG (reference sequence). The CDR3 nucleotides read TGTGCCTGGAGGGGTACTAGCGGGAGGAACACAGATACGCAGTATTTT. Translated: CAWRGTSGRNTDTQYF.

The V gene is TRBV27, the J gene TRBJ1-2; unclear D gene. With 8 bases removed from V and 2 bases from J, the gap between germline ends came to 6 bases. Germline CDR1 reads MNHEY; CDR2 reads SMNVEV (reference sequence). The CDR3 is 11 amino acids. CDR3 protein: CASGENYGYTF. CDR3 DNA sequence: TGTGCCAGCGGGGAGAACTATGGCTACACCTTC.

The chain carries TRBV5-5 and TRBJ2-5; TRBD1 matches 7 bases. Germline lookup yields CDR1 SGHKS and CDR2 YYEKEE (reference sequence). V gave up 4 bases and J gave up 2 bases; unmatched junction bases: 5. The CDR3 has 14 amino acids. The CDR3 sequence is CASSRGQQQETQYF. DNA for the CDR3: TGTGCCAGCAGCAGGGGACAGCAACAAGAGACCCAGTACTTC.

The chain joins TRBV27 to TRBJ1-2, with TRBD1 matching 8 bases. This CDR3 spans 14 amino acids. Trimming removed 3 bases from V and 3 bases from J; junction bases left unmatched: 3. From germline, CDR1 is MNHEY and CDR2 SMNVEV (reference sequence). The CDR3 reads CASSLQGADYGYTF. DNA of the CDR3: TGTGCCAGCAGTTTGCAGGGGGCGGACTATGGCTACACCTTC.

The genes are TRBV7-2 and TRBJ2-4; D possibly corresponds to TRBD1 (5 bases). The CDR3 contains 17 residues. V was cut by 4 bases and J by 5 bases, with 21 bases left in between. Germline V lookup: CDR1 SGHTA, CDR2 FQGNSA. In DNA, the CDR3 is TGTGCCAGCAGCTCCTTAGGTTACGGGTCAGGGCAAAACATTCAGTACTTC. Translating it yields CASSSLGYGSGQNIQYF.

V usage is TRBV5-1 and J usage is TRBJ1-2, with TRBD1 matching over 8 bases. The CDR3 runs 14 residues. From germline, CDR1 is SGHRS and CDR2 YFSETQ. Trimming removed 4 bases from V and 4 bases from J; junction bases left unmatched: 6. The CDR3 reads CASSGGQGGYGYTF. For the CDR3, the DNA is TGCGCCAGCAGCGGTGGACAGGGAGGCTATGGCTACACCTTC.

This chain joins TRBV7-9 and TRBJ2-1; perhaps TRBD2 as D (6 bases). CDR1 and CDR2 (germline): SEHNR, FQNEAQ (reference sequence). Trimming took off 10 bases at V and 7 bases at J, with 11 bases between the two ends. This CDR3 is built from 11 residues. DNA of the CDR3: TGTGCCACTCGACTAGGGAATGAGCAGTTCTTC. Its protein is CATRLGNEQFF.

The chain couples TRBV6-1 to TRBJ1-5; the match to TRBD1 covers 7 bases. The CDR3 has 17 residues. V gave up 4 bases and J gave up 0 bases; unmatched junction bases: 9. Germline V CDR1 and CDR2: MNHNS, SASEGT. In DNA form, the CDR3 reads TGTGCCAGCAGTGGACGAGGGGGCGAGAATAGCAATCAGCCCCAGCATTTT. Protein product: CASSGRGGENSNQPQHF.

As concerns this clone: The junction departs from germline at one end; a sequencing error may be responsible. The chain combines TRBV6-1 with TRBJ2-7; 8 nucleotides match TRBD2. This CDR3 is 15 amino acids long. Germline V lookup: CDR1 MNHNS, CDR2 SASEGT. The CDR3 DNA reads as TGTGCCAGCAGTGAAGCGCGGAGCGGGAGTTTTGGTCCCACCTTC. It encodes CASSEARSGSFGPTF.

V and J are TRBV15 and TRBJ2-3; a weak D match, TRBD1 (5 bases). The V end was cut by 5 bases, the J end by 0 bases, with 12 bases between. Germline V gene lookup returns CDR1 LNHNV and CDR2 YYDKDF (reference sequence). The CDR3 length is 15 residues. The CDR3 bases are TGTGCCACCAGCTCCGCTAGGGGAAGCACAGATACGCAGTATTTT. Translating gives CATSSARGSTDTQYF. The variable domain in full, with the rest retrieved from reference TRBV15 and TRBJ2-3, is DAMVIQNPRYQVTQFGKPVTLSCSQTLNHNVMYWYQQKSSQAPKLLFHYYDKDFNNEADTPDNFQSRRPNTSFCFLDIRSPGLGDTAMYLCATSSARGSTDTQYFGPGTRLTVL.

This chain links TRBV15 with TRBJ2-1, with D possibly being TRBD1 (6 bases). This CDR3 contains 15 residues. The germline CDR1 and CDR2 sequences are LNHNV and YYDKDF (reference sequence). V lost 4 bases, J lost 9 bases, and 19 bases lay in between. CDR3 DNA: TGTGCCACCAGCAACCGGGACAAAACAAGAGGTGAGCAGTTCTTC. The encoded protein is CATSNRDKTRGEQFF.

The chain links TRBV6-9 to TRBJ1-5, with 7 nucleotides matching TRBD1. This CDR3 has 14 residues. Germline V gives CDR1 MNHGY, CDR2 SVAAGI. V was pared by 6 bases and J by 6 bases, with 8 bases of the junction left unmatched. This CDR3 reads CASSRKDRRQPQHF. The CDR3 bases are TGTGCCAGCAGCCGCAAGGACAGGCGTCAGCCCCAGCATTTT.

The gene calls are TRBV27 and TRBJ2-7, with TRBD2 identical over 12 bases. J was trimmed by 2 bases and V by 2 bases; bases with no gene match: 4. Germline CDR1 reads MNHEY; CDR2 reads SMNVEV (reference sequence). This CDR3 region has 16 residues. Here the CDR3 reads CASSLAGLAGPYEQYF. The CDR3 bases are TGTGCCAGCAGTTTAGCGGGACTAGCGGGTCCCTACGAGCAGTACTTC.

CDR3 DNA sequence: TGTGCCAGCAGCCTCCCCCGGGATACGCAGTATTTT. It yields the protein CASSLPRDTQYF. The rearrangement uses TRBV5-6 and TRBJ2-3, with unresolved D. The CDR3 consists of 12 residues. Looked up from germline, CDR1 is SGHDT and CDR2 is YYEEEE. V was pared by 4 bases and J by 6 bases, with 9 bases between.

This chain links TRBV2 with TRBJ2-7; no clear D. The CDR3 sequence is 13 residues long. CDR1 and CDR2 (germline): SNHLY, FYNNEI. With 7 bases removed from V and 3 bases from J, the gap between germline ends came to 13 bases. This CDR3 reads CASKSLQLYEQYF. The CDR3 bases are TGTGCCAGCAAAAGTCTACAGCTCTACGAGCAGTACTTC.

With regard to this clone: Mismatch with germline at one junction end may stem from a read error. The V gene is TRBV27, the J gene TRBJ1-1; weak D call: TRBD1 (5 bases). This CDR3 has 14 amino acids. Germline CDR1 is MNHEY and CDR2 is SMNVEV (reference sequence). DNA for the CDR3: TGTGCCAGCAGTATCTACGGGGGGAACCCTGAAGCTTTCTTT. Translated: CASSIYGGNPEAFF.

The V and J genes are TRBV25-1 and TRBJ2-1; tentatively, D is TRBD2 (7 bases). Germline V gives CDR1 MGHDK, CDR2 SYGVNS. V lost 1 base and J 10 bases, leaving 14 bases between the germline ends. The CDR3 loop spans 14 amino acids. CDR3 region: CASSELGGGMEQFF. In DNA form, the CDR3 reads TGTGCCAGCAGTGAATTAGGGGGGGGGATGGAGCAGTTCTTC.

The chain uses TRBV2 and TRBJ1-1; no clear D gene. Germline V gives CDR1 SNHLY, CDR2 FYNNEI. Trimming shortened V by 8 bases and J by 2 bases, and 3 bases separated the two germline ends. The CDR3 has 10 amino acids. Here the CDR3 DNA reads TGTGCCAGCCCTAACACTGAAGCTTTCTTT. This sequence encodes CASPNTEAFF.

In nucleotides, the CDR3 is TGCGCCAGCAGTGAGGGGACAGGGGCTGGAAACACCATATATTTT. Translation gives CASSEGTGAGNTIYF. The chain is built from TRBV10-2 and TRBJ1-3, with 10 bases identical to TRBD1. Germline V gene sequence: CDR1 WSHSY, CDR2 SAAADI. CDR3 length: 15 residues. V shed 2 bases, J shed 2 bases, and the junction held 0 bases outside the gene matches.

The CDR3 nucleotides are TGTGCCAGCAGCCCATCAAAGACTAGCGGGCGTCGGGAGCAGTACTTC. Protein: CASSPSKTSGRREQYF. The chain couples TRBV5-4 to TRBJ2-7, with 10 positions matching TRBD2. The CDR3 length is 16 residues. Germline V gene lookup returns CDR1 SGHNT and CDR2 YYREEE (reference sequence). V dropped 4 bases and J dropped 7; count of bases not matched to a gene: 14.

V usage is TRBV19 and J usage is TRBJ2-7, with 8 bases identical to TRBD1. The CDR3 contains 14 residues. The V and J ends lost 1 base and 5 bases, in that order; junction bases with no gene match: 4. Germline V gene lookup returns CDR1 LNHDA and CDR2 SQIVND (reference sequence). CDR3 nucleotides: TGTGCCAGTAGTATAGGTCAGGGGGCCGACGAGCAGTACTTC. Its protein is CASSIGQGADEQYF.